Following are 19 T cell receptor beta chains from one sample sequenced in a study of PD-L1 blockade in urothelial cancer (dated by TCRdb to the late 2010s). The sample's time point label, decoded: peripheral blood 6 weeks after treatment start. Receptor amplification or capture employed the immunoSEQ multiplex PCR assay. Sourced from immuneACCESS, this table was stored by TCRdb with only in-frame sequences that have V and J called. A share of the clones is absent; for the studies checked, an unresolved V gene accounts for under half, and the remainder has no known explanation. The sample records 120,000 or so clones, around 88% of which are singletons. Roughly 2.6% of the sample is in the top ten clones. Sequencing used PBMCs, obtained around atezolizumab (anti-PD-L1) treatment. The receptors were gathered from a middle-aged man with urothelial cancer.

The V gene is TRBV9, the J gene TRBJ2-4; D may be TRBD2 (6 bases). The CDR3 consists of 16 residues. V was shortened by 4 bases and J by 5 bases, with 19 bases between the two germline ends. Germline CDR1 SGDLS, CDR2 YYNGEE. CDR3 sequence reads: CASSPTPWGEQNIQYF. DNA for the CDR3: TGTGCCAGCAGCCCGACCCCCTGGGGGGAGCAAAACATTCAGTACTTC.

This chain joins TRBV19 and TRBJ2-1; perhaps TRBD2 as D (5 bases). CDR3 length equals 16 residues. V was shortened by 3 bases and J by 0 bases, with 12 bases between the two germline ends. CDR1 LNHDA and CDR2 SQIVND come from the germline V gene (reference sequence). Here the CDR3 reads CASSIRRADSYNEQFF. Here the CDR3 DNA reads TGTGCCAGTAGTATTCGGCGGGCCGACTCCTACAATGAGCAGTTCTTC.

This chain joins TRBV9 and TRBJ2-1; 8 nucleotides agree with TRBD2. The V gene end was trimmed by 0 bases and the J gene end by 9 bases; junction bases not matched to a gene: 8. Germline V CDR1 and CDR2: SGDLS, YYNGEE. This CDR3 is 15 amino acids long. The DNA for the CDR3 is TGTGCCAGCAGCGTAGAAGCGGGAGAAGGCGGTGAGCAGTTCTTC. It is translated as CASSVEAGEGGEQFF.

The chain employs TRBV15 and TRBJ2-1; D not certain. With 0 bases removed from V and 6 bases from J, the gap between germline ends came to 9 bases. The length of the CDR3 is 14 residues. The germline gives CDR1 LNHNV, CDR2 YYDKDF (reference sequence). The CDR3 DNA reads as TGTGCCACCAGCAGAGAGGCACGGAGCAATGAGCAGTTCTTC. It specifies CATSREARSNEQFF.

The chain recombines TRBV6-1 with TRBJ2-4, with D uncertain. Germline-derived CDR1 and CDR2 are MNHNS and SASEGT. This CDR3 contains 16 residues. V was cut by 3 bases and J by 0 bases, with 12 bases left in between. CDR3 nucleotide sequence: TGTGCCAGCAGTGAGGTCCTTCTCAGAGCCAAAAACATTCAGTACTTC. It codes for CASSEVLLRAKNIQYF.

V is TRBV14 and J is TRBJ2-5, with 14 positions matching TRBD2. V lost 4 bases to trimming and J lost 5 bases; unmatched junction nucleotides: 6. The germline V gene encodes CDR1 SGHDN and CDR2 FVKESK. The CDR3 loop spans 16 amino acids. CDR3 in amino acids: CASSRRTSGRKETQYF. The CDR3 nucleotides are TGTGCCAGCAGCCGGAGGACTAGCGGGAGGAAGGAGACCCAGTACTTC.

The V and J genes are TRBV28 and TRBJ2-5, with a tentative D call TRBD2 (7 bases). The germline V gene encodes CDR1 MDHEN and CDR2 SYDVKM. Trimming removed 3 bases at V and 2 bases at J, with 13 bases between. The CDR3 totals 15 residues. In DNA form, the CDR3 reads TGTGCCAGCAGTTTCAGGACTAGGGGGCAAGAGACCCAGTACTTC. It codes for CASSFRTRGQETQYF.

Turning to this clone: The junction and the germline gene differ at one end; a read error may be behind it. The genes are TRBV5-1 and TRBJ2-7, with 11 nucleotides matching TRBD1. The CDR3 is made up of 13 amino acids. Looked up from germline, CDR1 is SGHRS and CDR2 is YFSETQ. The CDR3 nucleotides are TGTGCCAGCAAACGGACAGGGGGCGCGGAGCAGTACTTC. It yields the protein CASKRTGGAEQYF.

The CDR3 here is CASSPRPPSGSGTDTQYF. The CDR3 DNA follows: TGTGCCAGCTCACCACGGCCCCCTAGCGGGAGTGGCACAGATACGCAGTATTTT. This rearrangement joins TRBV18 to TRBJ2-3; 10 nucleotides line up with TRBD2. The CDR3 has 18 amino acids. V was clipped by 1 base and J by 1 base; unmatched bases: 8. The V gene's germline CDR1 is KGHSH and CDR2 LQKENI.

V gene TRBV5-1 combines with J gene TRBJ1-2, with TRBD1 as a possible D gene (5 bases). Germline CDR1 is SGHRS and CDR2 is YFSETQ. Between the trimmed V and J ends, which lost 5 bases and 0 bases, there was a span of 11 bases. The CDR3 has 14 amino acids. CDR3 sequence reads: CASRYRPPNYGYTF. CDR3 bases: TGCGCCAGCAGATACAGGCCGCCTAACTATGGCTACACCTTC.

The chain carries TRBV23-1 and TRBJ2-7; the match to TRBD2 covers 8 bases. TRBV23-1 counts as an open reading frame of uncertain function. J lost 2 bases, V lost 9 bases, and 18 bases had no gene match. This CDR3 region has 17 residues. In nucleotides, the CDR3 is TGCGCCAGGGCGAAAATCTTAGAGCGGGAGCCAACCTACGAGCAGTACTTC. Translated, it gives CARAKILEREPTYEQYF.

The chain has TRBV6-5 and TRBJ2-1; D call uncertain. Germline CDR1 MNHEY, CDR2 SVGAGI. This CDR3 spans 11 amino acids. The ends were cut back, 8 bases at V and 9 bases at J, with 11 bases in the middle. CDR3: CASGSVAEQFF. The CDR3 region has the DNA TGTGCCAGCGGGTCCGTAGCTGAGCAGTTCTTC.

The genes are TRBV2 and TRBJ2-5; 8 nucleotides agree with TRBD2. This CDR3 has 15 residues. Trimming at V came to 6 bases and at J to 2 bases, leaving 8 bases not matched to a gene. From germline, CDR1 is SNHLY and CDR2 FYNNEI. The CDR3 spells CASSQAGARQETQYF. The CDR3, as DNA: TGTGCCAGCAGCCAAGCGGGAGCTCGGCAAGAGACCCAGTACTTC.

The chain recombines TRBV29-1 with TRBJ2-3, with 11 nucleotides matching TRBD2. Germline loops: CDR1 SQVTM, CDR2 ANQGSEA. This CDR3 region has 17 residues. The V and J ends lost 4 bases and 3 bases, in that order; junction bases with no gene match: 12. The CDR3 DNA sequence: TGCAGCGTTGCGGCTAGCGGGAGGAGCGGGAGGACAGATACGCAGTATTTT. The encoded protein is CSVAASGRSGRTDTQYF.

The chain carries TRBV6-5 and TRBJ2-1; 7 nucleotides align to TRBD1. The germline CDR1 and CDR2 sequences are MNHEY and SVGAGI. The ends lost 2 bases at V and 12 bases at J; junction bases unmatched: 4. The CDR3 is 12 amino acids. The CDR3 DNA reads as TGTGCCAGCAGTTACGAGACAGGGATGCAGTTCTTC. This codes for CASSYETGMQFF.

The chain employs TRBV7-3 and TRBJ2-7; tentatively, D is TRBD2 (6 bases). The CDR3 runs to 15 residues. Trimming pared 5 bases from V and 2 bases from J, leaving 16 bases between. Germline lookup yields CDR1 SGHTA and CDR2 FQGTGA. Written as DNA, the CDR3 is TGTGCCAGCAGCCGATATGCTAGCGAGCCCTACGAGCAGTACTTC. Its translation is CASSRYASEPYEQYF.

The rearrangement joins TRBV9 to TRBJ2-3, with TRBD2 as a possible D gene (6 bases). CDR1 is SGDLS, CDR2 YYNGEE, per germline. V was cut by 5 bases and J by 0 bases, with 13 bases left in between. The CDR3 loop spans 15 amino acids. CDR3: CASSTGTRSTDTQYF. The DNA of the CDR3 is TGTGCCAGCAGTACCGGGACTCGTAGCACAGATACGCAGTATTTT.

The rearrangement joins TRBV6-5 to TRBJ2-7, with 7 bases that match TRBD2. The junction had 6 bases not matched to a gene; V was cut back by 4 bases and J by 0 bases. CDR3 length equals 15 residues. Germline V gives CDR1 MNHEY, CDR2 SVGAGI. CDR3 in DNA: TGTGCCAGCAGTTCCCGCGGGGGTATCTCCTACGAGCAGTACTTC. Its translation: CASSSRGGISYEQYF.

The rearrangement joins TRBV27 to TRBJ2-7, with TRBD1 matching 8 bases. Trimming took 3 bases from V and 5 from J; bases not matched to a gene: 3. Germline V gene sequence: CDR1 MNHEY, CDR2 SMNVEV (reference sequence). The CDR3 runs to 13 residues. The CDR3 reads CASSLIRGHEQYF. DNA for the CDR3: TGTGCCAGCAGTTTGATCAGGGGGCACGAGCAGTACTTC.